This T cell receptor beta chain stems from a study of control samples from healthy donors and cancer patients. Measured with immunoSEQ multiplex PCR; TCRdb has only the in-frame clones, and not every one. The repertoire has some 95,000 clones, around three quarters of them found once; the top ten carry about 10%. Specimen: blood. The receptor's source is a woman aged 30 to 39 in good health.

CDR3 sequence: CASSLWTGRSETQYF. CDR3 DNA sequence: TGTGCCAGCAGCCTTTGGACAGGGAGGTCGGAGACCCAGTACTTC. The gene calls are TRBV5-4 and TRBJ2-5; 8 bases match TRBD1. Germline V gives CDR1 SGHNT, CDR2 YYREEE (reference sequence). This CDR3 is built from 15 residues. V was clipped by 4 bases and J by 5 bases; unmatched bases: 10.